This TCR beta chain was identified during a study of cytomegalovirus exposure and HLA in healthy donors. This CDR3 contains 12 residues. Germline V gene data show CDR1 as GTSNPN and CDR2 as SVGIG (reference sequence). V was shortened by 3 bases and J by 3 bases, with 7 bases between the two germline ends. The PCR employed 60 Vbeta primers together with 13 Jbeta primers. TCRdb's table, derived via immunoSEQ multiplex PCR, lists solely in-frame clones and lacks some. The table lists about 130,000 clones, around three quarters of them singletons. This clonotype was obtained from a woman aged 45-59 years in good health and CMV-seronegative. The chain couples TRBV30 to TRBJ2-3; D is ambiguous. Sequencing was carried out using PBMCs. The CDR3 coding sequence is TGTGCCTGGAGCTCCCCGACAGATACGCAGTATTTT. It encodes CAWSSPTDTQYF.